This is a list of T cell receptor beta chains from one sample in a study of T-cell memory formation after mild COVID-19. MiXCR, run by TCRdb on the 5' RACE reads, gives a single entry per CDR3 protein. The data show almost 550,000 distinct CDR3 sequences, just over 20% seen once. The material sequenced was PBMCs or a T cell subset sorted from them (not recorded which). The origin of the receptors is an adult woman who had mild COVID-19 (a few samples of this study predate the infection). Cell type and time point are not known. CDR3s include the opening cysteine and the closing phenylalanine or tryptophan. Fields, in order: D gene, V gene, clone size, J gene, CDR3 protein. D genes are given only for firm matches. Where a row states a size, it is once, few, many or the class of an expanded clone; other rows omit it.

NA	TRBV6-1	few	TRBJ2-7	CASSESAGYEQYF
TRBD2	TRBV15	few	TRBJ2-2	CATRRGLAGGQTGELFF
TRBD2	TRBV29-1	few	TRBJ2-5	CSVWSLAEHQETQYF
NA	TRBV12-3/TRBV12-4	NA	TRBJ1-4	CASSFIGGSEKLFF
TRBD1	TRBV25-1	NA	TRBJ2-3	CASSGYQGARTDTQYF
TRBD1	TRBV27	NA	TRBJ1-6	CASSPLPGTGGSPLHF
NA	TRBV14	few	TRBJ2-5	CASRQTQPGSQETQYF
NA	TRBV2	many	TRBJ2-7	CASTLLTYEQYF
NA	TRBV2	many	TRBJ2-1	CASSTGLGIGYEQFF
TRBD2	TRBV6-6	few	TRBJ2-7	CASMAGGSTEQYF
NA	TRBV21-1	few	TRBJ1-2	CASSTGGPGGYGYTF
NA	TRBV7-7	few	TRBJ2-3	CASSLARQGPQYF
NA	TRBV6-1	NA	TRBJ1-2	CASSASGRQGYTF
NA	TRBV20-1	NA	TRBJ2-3	CSALILRADTQYF
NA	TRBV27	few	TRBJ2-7	CASSLPRGEQYF
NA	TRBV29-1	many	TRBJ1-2	CSVVDGFYGYTF
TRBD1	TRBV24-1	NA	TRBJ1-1	CATSDPTGGGTEAFF
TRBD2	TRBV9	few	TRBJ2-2	CASSIPGLENTGELFF
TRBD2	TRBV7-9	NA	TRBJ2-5	CASSSSGTSGRASETQYF
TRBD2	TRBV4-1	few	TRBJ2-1	CASSQPSGGVEQFF
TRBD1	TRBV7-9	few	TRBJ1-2	CASTHSPTGRWYGYTF
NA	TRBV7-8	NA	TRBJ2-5	CASSPVPETQYF
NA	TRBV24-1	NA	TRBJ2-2	CATSDLVGNTGELFF
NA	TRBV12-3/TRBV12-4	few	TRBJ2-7	CASSPGLDQVSDRQF
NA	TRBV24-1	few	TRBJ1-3	CATSDLRGNTIYF
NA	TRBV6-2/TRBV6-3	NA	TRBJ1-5	CASRSTQPQHF